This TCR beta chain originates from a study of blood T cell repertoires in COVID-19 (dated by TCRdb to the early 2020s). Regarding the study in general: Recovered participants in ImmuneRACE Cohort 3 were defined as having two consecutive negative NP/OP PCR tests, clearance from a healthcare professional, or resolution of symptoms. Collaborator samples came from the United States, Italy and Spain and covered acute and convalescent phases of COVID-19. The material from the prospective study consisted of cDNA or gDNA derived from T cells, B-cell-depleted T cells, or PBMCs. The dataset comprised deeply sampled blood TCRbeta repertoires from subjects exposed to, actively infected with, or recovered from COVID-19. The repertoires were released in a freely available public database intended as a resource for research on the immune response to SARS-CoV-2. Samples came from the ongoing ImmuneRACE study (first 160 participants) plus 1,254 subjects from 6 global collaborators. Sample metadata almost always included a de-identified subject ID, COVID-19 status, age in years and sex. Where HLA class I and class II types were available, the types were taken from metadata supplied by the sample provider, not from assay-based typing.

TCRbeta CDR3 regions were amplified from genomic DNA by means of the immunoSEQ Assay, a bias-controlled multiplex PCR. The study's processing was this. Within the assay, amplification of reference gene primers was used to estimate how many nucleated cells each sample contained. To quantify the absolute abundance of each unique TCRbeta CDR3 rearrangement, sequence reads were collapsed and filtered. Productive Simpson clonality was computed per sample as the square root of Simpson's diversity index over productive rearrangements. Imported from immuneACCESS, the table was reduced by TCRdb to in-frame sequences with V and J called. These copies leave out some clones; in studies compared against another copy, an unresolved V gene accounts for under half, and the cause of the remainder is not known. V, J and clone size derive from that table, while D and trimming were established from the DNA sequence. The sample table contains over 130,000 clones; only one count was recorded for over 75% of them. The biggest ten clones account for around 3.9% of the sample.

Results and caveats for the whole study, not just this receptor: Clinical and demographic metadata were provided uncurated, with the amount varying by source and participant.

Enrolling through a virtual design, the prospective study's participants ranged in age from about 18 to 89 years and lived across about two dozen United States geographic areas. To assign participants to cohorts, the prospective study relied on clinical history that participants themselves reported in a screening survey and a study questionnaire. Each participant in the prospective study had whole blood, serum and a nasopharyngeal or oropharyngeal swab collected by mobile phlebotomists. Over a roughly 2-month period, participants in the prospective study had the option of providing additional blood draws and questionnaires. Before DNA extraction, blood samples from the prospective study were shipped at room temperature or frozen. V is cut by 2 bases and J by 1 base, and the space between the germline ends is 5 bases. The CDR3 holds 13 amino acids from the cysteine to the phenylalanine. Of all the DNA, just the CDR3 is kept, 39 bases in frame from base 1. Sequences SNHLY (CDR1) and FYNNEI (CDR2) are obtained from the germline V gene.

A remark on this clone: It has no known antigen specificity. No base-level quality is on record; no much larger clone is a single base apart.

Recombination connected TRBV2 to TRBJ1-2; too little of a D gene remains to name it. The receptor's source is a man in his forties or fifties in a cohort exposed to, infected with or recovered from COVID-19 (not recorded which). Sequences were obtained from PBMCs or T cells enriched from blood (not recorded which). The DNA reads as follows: TGTGCCAGCAGTGAACAGGTTAACTATGGCTACACCTTC. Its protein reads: CASSEQVNYGYTF.